The T cell receptor beta chain under discussion was sequenced for a study of shared clonotypes between healthy human individuals. Looking at the study overall: Each donor contributed plates that comprised three CD4 naive, three CD4 memory, two CD8 naive and one CD8 memory.

The V and J ends lost 5 bases and 3 bases, in that order; junction bases with no gene match: 10. The germline V gene has CDR1 SQVTM and CDR2 ANQGSEA. The CDR3 sequence is 14 residues long. General study points: Estimated richness was generally greater in naive than memory subsets. Only blood was sampled; tissue repertoires likely differ. Rarefaction curves obtained for sorted subsets showed sequencing incomplete despite large depth.

The repertoire was sequenced with immunoSEQ multiplex PCR; TCRdb's copy has only in-frame clones and lacks some. The sample consists of 2 million to 3 million clones, approximately 94% of them appearing once. A note on this clone: Its specificity is unknown.

Source material: naive CD4+ T cells from PBMCs. Regarding subset: CD45RA+ positively selected. The gene calls are TRBV29-1 and TRBJ2-7, with TRBD1 matching over 7 bases. The sequence was collected from a man between 18 and 35 years old in good health. Some clones in this sample may be carry-over from other donors' samples. CDR3 residues: CSVSNGDSRYEQYF. CDR3 nucleotide sequence: TGCAGCGTTAGTAATGGGGACAGCCGCTACGAGCAGTACTTC.